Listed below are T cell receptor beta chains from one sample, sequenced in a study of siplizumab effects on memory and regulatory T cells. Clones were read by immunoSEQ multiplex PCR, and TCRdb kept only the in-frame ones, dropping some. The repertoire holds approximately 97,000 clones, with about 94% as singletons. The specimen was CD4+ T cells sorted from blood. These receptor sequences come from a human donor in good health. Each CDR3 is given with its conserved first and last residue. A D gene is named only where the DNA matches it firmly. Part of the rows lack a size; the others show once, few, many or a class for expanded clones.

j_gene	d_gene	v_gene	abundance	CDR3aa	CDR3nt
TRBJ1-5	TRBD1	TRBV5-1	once	CASSFFPRTGAYSNQPQHF	TGCGCCAGCAGCTTTTTCCCCCGGACAGGGGCATATAGCAATCAGCCCCAGCATTTT
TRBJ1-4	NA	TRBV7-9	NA	CASSLVDSWGPGEKLFF	TGTGCCAGCAGCTTAGTAGATAGTTGGGGACCCGGTGAAAAACTGTTTTTT
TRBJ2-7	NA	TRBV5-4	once	CASSPAQGVYEQYF	TGTGCCAGCAGCCCCGCACAGGGAGTGTACGAGCAGTACTTC
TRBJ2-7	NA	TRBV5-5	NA	CASSLGLRVTYEQYF	TGTGCCAGCAGCTTAGGGTTGAGGGTCACCTACGAGCAGTACTTC
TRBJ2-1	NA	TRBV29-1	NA	CSAEKQGGDEQFF	TGCAGCGCCGAGAAACAGGGAGGCGATGAGCAGTTCTTC
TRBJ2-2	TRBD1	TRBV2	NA	CASKVRGTGVTGELFF	TGTGCCAGCAAAGTGAGGGGGACAGGGGTCACCGGGGAGCTGTTTTTT
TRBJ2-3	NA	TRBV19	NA	CASRLELGTDTQYF	TGTGCCAGTAGACTAGAGTTAGGCACAGATACGCAGTATTTT
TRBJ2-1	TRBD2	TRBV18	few	CASSLRLAETGDEQFF	TGTGCCAGCTCACTCCGACTAGCGGAAACCGGGGATGAGCAGTTCTTC
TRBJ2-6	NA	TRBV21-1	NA	CASSPGGSGANVLTF	TGTGCCAGCAGCCCGGGGGGGAGTGGGGCCAACGTCCTGACTTTC
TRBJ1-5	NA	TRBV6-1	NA	CASKPGFNQPQHF	TGTGCCAGTAAACCGGGATTTAATCAGCCCCAGCATTTT
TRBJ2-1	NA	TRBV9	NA	CASSAQTAGATNEQFF	TGTGCCAGCAGCGCCCAAACGGCAGGGGCTACAAATGAGCAGTTCTTC
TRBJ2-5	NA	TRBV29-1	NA	CSLVGRGSETQYF	TGCAGCCTTGTGGGCCGGGGCTCGGAGACCCAGTACTTC
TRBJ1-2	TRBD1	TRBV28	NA	CASRGGTVLFYGYTF	TGTGCCAGCAGGGGCGGGACAGTCCTTTTCTATGGCTACACCTTC
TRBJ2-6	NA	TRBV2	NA	CASRNTPGSEANVLTF	TGTGCCAGCAGAAACACCCCAGGGTCTGAGGCCAACGTCCTGACTTTC
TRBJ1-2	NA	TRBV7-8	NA	CASSLSRTDTNYGYTF	TGTGCCAGCAGCTTATCGAGGACAGACACTAACTATGGCTACACCTTC
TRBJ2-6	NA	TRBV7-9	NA	CASSSRTGANVLTF	TGTGCCAGCAGCTCCCGGACTGGGGCCAACGTCCTGACTTTC
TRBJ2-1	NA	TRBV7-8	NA	CASRSRHATLDSYNEQFF	TGTGCCAGCAGATCAAGGCACGCGACTCTGGACTCCTACAATGAGCAGTTCTTC
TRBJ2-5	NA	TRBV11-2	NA	CASSSGAPPETQYF	TGTGCCAGCAGCTCGGGGGCGCCTCCCGAGACCCAGTACTTC
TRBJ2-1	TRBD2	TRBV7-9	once	CASSLAFSGRAVEQFF	TGTGCCAGCAGCTTAGCATTCAGCGGGAGGGCCGTTGAGCAGTTCTTC
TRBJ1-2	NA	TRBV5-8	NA	CASSFNRNRHYGYTF	TGTGCCAGCAGCTTTAACAGAAACCGTCACTATGGCTACACCTTC
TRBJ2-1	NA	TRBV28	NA	CASTPDLGAADNEQFF	TGTGCCAGCACCCCTGATCTGGGGGCTGCCGACAATGAGCAGTTCTTC
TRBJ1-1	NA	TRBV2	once	CATKTQGLGEAFF	TGTGCCACCAAAACCCAGGGGTTGGGTGAAGCTTTCTTT
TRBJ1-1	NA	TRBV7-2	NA	CASSMGIAQNTEAFF	TGTGCCAGCAGCATGGGGATCGCTCAGAACACTGAAGCTTTCTTT
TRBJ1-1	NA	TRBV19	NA	CASSGLGSVAFF	TGTGCCAGTAGTGGTCTGGGGAGTGTGGCTTTCTTT
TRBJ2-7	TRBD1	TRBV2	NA	CASSRDRGLEQYF	TGTGCCAGCAGTAGGGACAGGGGTTTGGAGCAGTACTTC
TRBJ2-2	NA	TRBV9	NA	CASSEVKGAGELFF	TGTGCCAGCAGCGAGGTCAAGGGAGCCGGGGAGCTGTTTTTT
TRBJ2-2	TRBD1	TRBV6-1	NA	CASSVHGQGARTGELFF	TGTGCCAGCAGTGTCCACGGACAGGGGGCGAGGACCGGGGAGCTGTTTTTT
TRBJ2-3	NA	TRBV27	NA	CASSLSTGPTDTQYF	TGTGCCAGCAGTTTATCGACGGGACCCACAGATACGCAGTATTTT
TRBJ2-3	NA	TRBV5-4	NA	CASSSLGPDTQYF	TGTGCCAGCAGCTCCCTAGGCCCAGATACGCAGTATTTT
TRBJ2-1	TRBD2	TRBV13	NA	CASSRTYVAGESYNEQFF	TGTGCCAGCAGCCGTACGTACGTAGCGGGAGAATCCTACAATGAGCAGTTCTTC
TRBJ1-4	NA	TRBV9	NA	CASSLRGQANEKLFF	TGTGCCAGCAGCCTCCGAGGCCAAGCCAATGAAAAACTGTTTTTT
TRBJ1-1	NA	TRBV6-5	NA	CASRLGRTRNTEAFF	TGTGCCAGCAGGCTGGGACGAACCCGGAACACTGAAGCTTTCTTT
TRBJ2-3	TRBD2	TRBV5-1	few	CASSLWTSGRASTDTQYF	TGCGCCAGCAGCTTGTGGACTAGCGGGAGGGCTAGCACAGATACGCAGTATTTT
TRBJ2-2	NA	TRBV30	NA	CAWTTYTGELFF	TGTGCCTGGACGACGTACACCGGGGAGCTGTTTTTT
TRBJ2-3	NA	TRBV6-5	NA	CASRRGDTQYF	TGTGCCAGCAGACGCGGGGATACGCAGTATTTT
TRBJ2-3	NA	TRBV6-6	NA	CASSLGHDTQYF	TGTGCCAGCAGTTTAGGCCACGATACGCAGTATTTT
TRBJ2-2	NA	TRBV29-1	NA	CSVDKSYTGELFF	TGCAGCGTTGATAAGAGTTACACCGGGGAGCTGTTTTTT
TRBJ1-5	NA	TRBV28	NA	CASTPSTQFSNQPQHF	TGTGCCAGCACACCGTCGACGCAGTTTAGCAATCAGCCCCAGCATTTT
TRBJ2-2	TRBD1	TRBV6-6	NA	CASSSFDRGITGELFF	TGTGCCAGCAGTTCTTTTGACAGGGGAATCACCGGGGAGCTGTTTTTT
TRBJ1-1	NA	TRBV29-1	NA	CSGGHLHNWGTEAFF	TGCAGCGGGGGACACTTACATAATTGGGGCACTGAAGCTTTCTTT
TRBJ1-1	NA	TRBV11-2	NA	CASSFGGRGTEAFF	TGTGCCAGCAGCTTCGGGGGCCGGGGGACTGAAGCTTTCTTT
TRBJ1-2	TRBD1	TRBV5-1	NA	CASSLVGTGSGYTF	TGCGCCAGCAGCTTGGTGGGGACAGGGAGTGGCTACACCTTC
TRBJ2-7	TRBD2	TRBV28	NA	CASSLGGRAVQYF	TGTGCCAGCAGTCTTGGCGGGAGGGCCGTGCAGTACTTC
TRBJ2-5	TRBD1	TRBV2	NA	CASSVDRVETQYF	TGTGCCAGCAGTGTAGACAGGGTAGAGACCCAGTACTTC
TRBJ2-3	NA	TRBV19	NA	CASSRQVTITDTQYF	TGTGCCAGTAGTCGACAGGTGACAATCACAGATACGCAGTATTTT
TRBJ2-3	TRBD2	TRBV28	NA	CASRSGNTDTQYF	TGTGCCAGCAGAAGCGGGAACACAGATACGCAGTATTTT
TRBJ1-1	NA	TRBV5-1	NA	CASSLDLTEAFF	TGCGCCAGCAGCTTGGATCTCACTGAAGCTTTCTTT
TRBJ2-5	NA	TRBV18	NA	CASSQAGQETQYF	TGTGCCAGCTCACAGGCAGGGCAAGAGACCCAGTACTTC
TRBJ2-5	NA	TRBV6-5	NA	CASSYFGTSETQYF	TGTGCCAGCAGTTATTTTGGGACATCGGAGACCCAGTACTTC
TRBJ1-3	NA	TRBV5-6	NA	CASSPLQDRLSGNTIYF	TGTGCCAGCAGCCCATTACAAGACAGGCTCTCTGGAAACACCATATATTTT
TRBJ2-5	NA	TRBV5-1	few	CASSLFGRREETQYF	TGCGCCAGCAGCTTGTTCGGGCGGAGGGAGGAGACCCAGTACTTC
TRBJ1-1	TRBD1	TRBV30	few	CAWSVGQGSEAFF	TGTGCCTGGAGTGTGGGACAGGGCTCTGAAGCTTTCTTT
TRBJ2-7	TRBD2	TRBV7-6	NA	CASSLVGKLAGGSYEQYF	TGTGCCAGCAGCTTAGTTGGGAAGTTAGCGGGAGGGTCCTACGAGCAGTACTTC
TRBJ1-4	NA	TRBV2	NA	CATQSSGFNEKLFF	TGTGCCACCCAATCCTCTGGATTTAATGAAAAACTGTTTTTT